A selection of T cell receptor beta chains follows, all from one sample in a study of shared clonotypes between healthy human individuals. TCRdb keeps only in-frame clones here, not all; method: immunoSEQ multiplex PCR. The top ten hold roughly 1.5% of the sample, which has 850,000 to 1,200,000 clones, 65% to 75% seen once. Specimen: memory CD4+ T cells sorted from blood. All receptors derive from a man aged 18 to 30 in good health. Each CDR3 is given with its conserved first and last residue. Fields, in order: J gene, V gene, D gene, CDR3 protein. A D gene is named only where the DNA matches it firmly.

TRBJ1-2 TRBV6-6 NA CASSAQVNYGYTF
TRBJ1-1 TRBV27 TRBD1 CASRWTGGAEAFF
TRBJ2-5 TRBV20-1 NA CSAKDPETQYF
TRBJ1-1 TRBV6-6 NA CASKGFMNTEAFF
TRBJ1-2 TRBV21-1 NA CASSSAGGGYTF
TRBJ2-5 TRBV5-1 NA CASSLGVVETQYF
TRBJ2-1 TRBV27 NA CASSEAGSYNEQFF
TRBJ1-2 TRBV7-9 NA CASSFEAQGYTF
TRBJ2-2 TRBV27 NA CASSFFDRSDTGELFF
TRBJ2-6 TRBV14 NA CASSVKIRASGANVLTF
TRBJ2-2 TRBV27 TRBD2 CASSAGLAGRFRNTGELFF
TRBJ1-1 TRBV5-1 NA CASSSDGSGTEAFF
TRBJ1-2 TRBV27 NA CASSPRGSYGYTF